This passage covers 15 T cell receptor beta chains from one sample sequenced in a study of T cell changes during pregnancy in multiple sclerosis. Only in-frame clones appear in the TCRdb table, and some are missing; sequencing was by immunoSEQ multiplex PCR. Found here are 50,000 to 60,000 clones, about 90% of them singletons; the top ten hold more than 0.15%. The sample here was CD4+ T cells from peripheral blood mononuclear cells, taken after pregnancy. The receptors here all came from a female donor in good health, enrolled as a control in a pregnancy study.

The gene calls are TRBV9 and TRBJ1-1, with D possibly matching TRBD1 (5 bases). The CDR3 has 14 amino acids. The V gene lost 0 bases and the J gene lost 5 bases, with 11 bases spanning the gap. Germline V gene sequence: CDR1 SGDLS, CDR2 YYNGEE. CDR3 sequence reads: CASSVGGGWTEAFF. DNA for the CDR3: TGTGCCAGCAGCGTAGGGGGGGGGTGGACTGAAGCTTTCTTT.

V and J are TRBV5-4 and TRBJ1-1; D unresolved. V dropped 2 bases and J dropped 1 base, with 9 bases sitting between them. CDR1 and CDR2 (germline): SGHNT, YYREEE (reference sequence). The CDR3 sequence is 14 residues long. In DNA, the CDR3 is TGTGCCAGCAGCTTTAGGAGAACGAACACTGAAGCTTTCTTT. Its translation is CASSFRRTNTEAFF.

CDR3 residues: CASSPRTASFNEQYF. The CDR3 DNA sequence: TGTGCCAGCAGCCCAAGGACAGCAAGTTTTAACGAGCAGTACTTC. The chain combines TRBV11-2 with TRBJ2-7; perhaps TRBD1 as D (6 bases). The CDR3 contains 15 residues. V gave up 5 bases and J gave up 5 bases, with 19 bases separating them. Per the germline V gene, CDR1 is SGHAT and CDR2 is FQNNGV.

The chain couples TRBV28 to TRBJ1-3; 10 bases match TRBD1. V dropped 6 bases and J dropped 4; count of bases not matched to a gene: 9. CDR3 length equals 16 residues. CDR1 is MDHEN and CDR2 is SYDVKM in the germline V gene. This CDR3 reads CASSGTGAGGGNTIYF. CDR3 sequence (DNA): TGTGCCAGCAGCGGGACAGGGGCTGGGGGAGGAAACACCATATATTTT.

The chain joins TRBV7-2 to TRBJ2-5, with a tentative D call TRBD2 (6 bases). Germline assignment: CDR1 SGHTA and CDR2 FQGNSA. V lost 5 bases and J 10 bases, leaving 20 bases between the germline ends. The CDR3 length is 14 residues. The CDR3 coding sequence is TGTGCCAGCAGCAGATGGGGACTTCCCTCGGACCAGTACTTC. Protein: CASSRWGLPSDQYF.

The chain joins TRBV5-1 to TRBJ2-3, with a weak D call TRBD2 (7 bases). Trimming pared 0 bases from V and 8 bases from J, leaving 16 bases between. Germline V lookup: CDR1 SGHRS, CDR2 YFSETQ. The CDR3 covers 15 residues. The CDR3 DNA sequence: TGCGCCAGCAGCTTGGCCCCCAGGGGAGGGGGTACGCAGTATTTT. Translation: CASSLAPRGGGTQYF.

This clone was detected only once. The J gene is TRBJ1-2, the V gene TRBV21-1. TRBV21-1 is designated a pseudogene. The CDR3 covers 20 residues. CDR3 coding DNA: TGTGCCAGCAGCAAAAAGGCGGGAAAGAACCCAGACTTAAGTAACTATGGCTACACCTTC. This codes for CASSKKAGKNPDLSNYGYTF.

The chain employs TRBV11-2 and TRBJ1-2; D is possibly TRBD1 (6 bases). Germline CDR1 and CDR2: SGHAT and FQNNGV. V lost 4 bases and J lost 1, with 16 bases in between. This CDR3 has 16 residues. CDR3 DNA sequence: TGTGCCAGCAGCTCCTTCCGACAGGCCCTTAACTATGGCTACACCTTC. It is translated as CASSSFRQALNYGYTF.

This clone was counted a single time. The V and J genes are TRBV5-6 and TRBJ2-3; D may be TRBD2 (5 bases). The CDR3 is 11 residues long. V lost 4 bases to trimming and J lost 8 bases, with 8 bases between them. CDR1 SGHDT and CDR2 YYEEEE come from the germline V gene. CDR3 amino acids: CASSRGITQYF. Here the CDR3 DNA reads TGTGCCAGCAGCCGAGGGATTACGCAGTATTTT.

There are a few counts of this clone. CDR3 protein: CASSYSGAGELFF. The DNA for the CDR3 is TGTGCCAGCAGCTACTCAGGGGCCGGGGAGCTGTTTTTT. This chain links TRBV7-9 with TRBJ2-2, with a tentative D call TRBD1 (6 bases). CDR3 length: 13 residues. Germline V gives CDR1 SEHNR, CDR2 FQNEAQ (reference sequence). Trimming took off 4 bases at V and 6 bases at J, with 9 bases between the two ends.

This clone appeared a single time. The J gene is TRBJ2-6, the V gene TRBV28; D may be TRBD1 (5 bases). Per the germline V gene, CDR1 is MDHEN and CDR2 is SYDVKM. CDR3 length: 16 amino acids. V shed 8 bases and J shed 2 bases, with 16 bases lying between them. The CDR3 reads CASGGQGSAGANVLTF. The CDR3 bases are TGTGCCAGCGGTGGGCAGGGCTCAGCTGGGGCCAACGTCCTGACTTTC.

The V and J genes are TRBV5-5 and TRBJ1-2; TRBD1 matches 9 bases. V lost 4 bases, J lost 4 bases, and 5 bases stayed unmatched. CDR3 length equals 14 residues. Germline V gene sequence: CDR1 SGHKS, CDR2 YYEKEE (reference sequence). The CDR3 region is CASSPGTGPYGYTF. CDR3 in DNA: TGTGCCAGCAGCCCCGGGACAGGGCCCTATGGCTACACCTTC.

This clone occurred a few times. The gene calls are TRBV30 and TRBJ1-2; no firm D call. The germline CDR1 and CDR2 sequences are GTSNPN and SVGIG (reference sequence). Trimming removed 5 bases from V and 4 bases from J, with 11 bases in between. There are 12 residues in the CDR3. The CDR3 loop reads CAWAQGGYGYTF. The CDR3 region has the DNA TGTGCCTGGGCCCAAGGAGGCTATGGCTACACCTTC.

CDR3 in DNA: TGTGCCAGCAGCTCCACGAGGAGTATTAATTCACCCCTCCACTTT. This codes for CASSSTRSINSPLHF. This chain joins TRBV11-2 and TRBJ1-6, with D unclear. The length of the CDR3 is 15 residues. CDR1 is SGHAT, CDR2 FQNNGV, per germline. With 4 bases removed from V and 6 bases from J, the gap between germline ends came to 13 bases.

This rearrangement joins TRBV23-1 to TRBJ1-1, with D possibly being TRBD1 (6 bases). TRBV23-1 is given ORF status, its function remaining uncertain. V was trimmed by 6 bases and J by 3 bases, leaving 14 bases between them. The CDR3 is made up of 14 amino acids. This CDR3 reads CASRPPNRDTEAFF. The CDR3 nucleotides read TGCGCCAGCAGGCCCCCCAACAGGGACACTGAAGCTTTCTTT.